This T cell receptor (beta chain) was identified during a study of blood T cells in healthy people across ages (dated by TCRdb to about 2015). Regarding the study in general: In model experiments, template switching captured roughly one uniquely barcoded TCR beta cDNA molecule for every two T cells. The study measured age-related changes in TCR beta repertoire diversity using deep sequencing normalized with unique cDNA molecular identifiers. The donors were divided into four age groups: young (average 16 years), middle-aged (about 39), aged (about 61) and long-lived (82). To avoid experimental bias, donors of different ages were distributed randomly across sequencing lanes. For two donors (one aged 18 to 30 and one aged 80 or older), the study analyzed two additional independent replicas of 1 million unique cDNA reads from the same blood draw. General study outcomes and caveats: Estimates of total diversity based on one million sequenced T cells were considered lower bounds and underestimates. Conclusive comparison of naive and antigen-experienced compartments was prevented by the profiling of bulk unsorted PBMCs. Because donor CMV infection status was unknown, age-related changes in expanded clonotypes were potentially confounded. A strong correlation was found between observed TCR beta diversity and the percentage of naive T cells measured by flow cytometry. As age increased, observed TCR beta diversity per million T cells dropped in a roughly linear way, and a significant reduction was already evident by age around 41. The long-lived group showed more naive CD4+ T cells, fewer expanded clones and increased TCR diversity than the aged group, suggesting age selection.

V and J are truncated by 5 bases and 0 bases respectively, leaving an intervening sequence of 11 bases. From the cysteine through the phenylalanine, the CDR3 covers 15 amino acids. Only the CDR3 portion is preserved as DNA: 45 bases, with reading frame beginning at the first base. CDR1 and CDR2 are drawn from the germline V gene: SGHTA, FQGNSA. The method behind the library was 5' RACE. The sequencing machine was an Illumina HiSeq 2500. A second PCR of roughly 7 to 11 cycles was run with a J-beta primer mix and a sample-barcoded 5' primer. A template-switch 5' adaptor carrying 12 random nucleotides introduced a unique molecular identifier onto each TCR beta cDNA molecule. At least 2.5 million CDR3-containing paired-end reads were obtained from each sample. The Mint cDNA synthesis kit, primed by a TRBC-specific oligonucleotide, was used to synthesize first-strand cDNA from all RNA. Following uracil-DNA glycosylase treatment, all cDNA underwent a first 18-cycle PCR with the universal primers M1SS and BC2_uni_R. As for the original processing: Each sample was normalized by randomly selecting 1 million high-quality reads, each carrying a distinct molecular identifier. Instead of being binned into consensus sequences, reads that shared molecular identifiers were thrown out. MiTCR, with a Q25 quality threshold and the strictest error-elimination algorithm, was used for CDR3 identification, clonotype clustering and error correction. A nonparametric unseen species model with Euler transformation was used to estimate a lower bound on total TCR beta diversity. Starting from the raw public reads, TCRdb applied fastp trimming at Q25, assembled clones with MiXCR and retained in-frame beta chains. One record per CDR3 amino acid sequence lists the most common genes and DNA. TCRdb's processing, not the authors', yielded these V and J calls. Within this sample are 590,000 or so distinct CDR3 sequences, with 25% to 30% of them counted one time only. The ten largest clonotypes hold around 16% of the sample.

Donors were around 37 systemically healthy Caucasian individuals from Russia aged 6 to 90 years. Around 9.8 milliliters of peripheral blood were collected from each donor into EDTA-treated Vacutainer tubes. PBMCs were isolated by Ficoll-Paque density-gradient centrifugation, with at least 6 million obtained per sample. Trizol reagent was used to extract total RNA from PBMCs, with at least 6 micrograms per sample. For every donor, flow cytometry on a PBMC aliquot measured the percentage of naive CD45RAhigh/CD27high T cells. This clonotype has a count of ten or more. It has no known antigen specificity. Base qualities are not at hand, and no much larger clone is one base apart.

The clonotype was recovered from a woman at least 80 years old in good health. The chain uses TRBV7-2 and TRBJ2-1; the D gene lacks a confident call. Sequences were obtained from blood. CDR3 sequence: CASSPGRSSYNEQFF. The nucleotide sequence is TGTGCCAGCAGCCCGGGCCGCAGCTCCTACAATGAGCAGTTCTTC.